A single sample is the source of the 20 T cell receptor beta chains below, sequenced in a study of Graves' ophthalmopathy and Graves' hyperthyroidism. RNA transcripts provided the template for amplifying TCR beta CDR3 regions. Investigators did first-round RT-PCR with HTBI primers, then second-round multiplex PCR. TCRdb passed the multiplex PCR reads through MiXCR, listing each CDR3 protein once. The table lists just over 600,000 distinct CDR3 sequences, 22% of them singletons. The specimen sequenced was peripheral blood. Receptors were obtained from a woman between 18 and 29 years old with stable Graves' hyperthyroidism. Some clones in this sample may be carry-over from other donors' samples.

The V and J genes are TRBV28 and TRBJ2-7; unclear D gene. Deletions cut 5 bases from V and 9 bases from J, with 14 bases between. The CDR3 has 12 amino acids. Germline CDR1 is MDHEN and CDR2 is SYDVKM. In nucleotides, the CDR3 is TGTGCCAGCAGTCCCTCGATGATTAGGCAGTACTTC. Translating it yields CASSPSMIRQYF.

The chain joins TRBV12-3 or TRBV12-4 to TRBJ2-7, with 8 bases aligning to TRBD1. The CDR3 contains 15 residues. J was trimmed by 3 bases and V by 7 bases; bases with no gene match: 11. CDR3: CASTESPGTGYEQYF. The CDR3 DNA reads TGTGCCAGCACCGAGAGCCCCGGGACAGGCTACGAGCAGTACTTC.

V gene TRBV6-1 combines with J gene TRBJ1-1, with TRBD1 as a possible D gene (6 bases). The CDR3 extends over 16 amino acids. The germline V gene has CDR1 MNHNS and CDR2 SASEGT. The V end lost 2 bases, the J end lost 0 bases, and 13 bases lay between the germline ends. For the CDR3, the DNA is TGTGCCAGCAGTGAACCGGTCAGGGGATTGAACACTGAAGCTTTCTTT. Translation: CASSEPVRGLNTEAFF.

This clonotype has a count of ten or more. The V call is TRBV28, the J call TRBJ2-5; TRBD1 matches 7 bases. V shed 6 bases and J 1 base; nucleotides not matched to a gene: 5. Germline V CDR1 and CDR2: MDHEN, SYDVKM. This CDR3 is built from 14 residues. The CDR3 here is CASSPGTVQETQYF. CDR3 coding DNA: TGTGCCAGCAGCCCTGGGACAGTCCAAGAGACCCAGTACTTC.

This rearrangement joins TRBV28 to TRBJ1-5; 7 bases align to TRBD1. Trimming took 3 bases from V and 4 from J; bases not matched to a gene: 6. CDR1 is MDHEN, CDR2 SYDVKM, per germline. This CDR3 spans 15 amino acids. The CDR3 DNA follows: TGTGCCAGCAGTTTTCTGACAGGGAATAATCAGCCCCAGCATTTT. It is translated as CASSFLTGNNQPQHF.

This clonotype was seen many times. The chain links TRBV6-5 to TRBJ1-5; perhaps TRBD1 as D (5 bases). Germline V gene data show CDR1 as MNHEY and CDR2 as SVGAGI. V dropped 2 bases and J dropped 6 bases, with 14 bases sitting between them. This CDR3 spans 15 amino acids. The DNA for the CDR3 is TGTGCCAGCAGTTACACGGGGGGTAGTATTCAGCCCCAGCATTTT. This gives the protein CASSYTGGSIQPQHF.

This clonotype was recorded at least ten times. The CDR3 sequence is CSARAHDSGNTIYF. The CDR3, as DNA: TGCAGTGCTAGAGCCCACGACTCTGGAAACACCATATATTTT. The genes are TRBV20-1 and TRBJ1-3; no clear D gene. CDR1 DFQATT and CDR2 SNEGSKA come from the germline V gene (reference sequence). This CDR3 is built from 14 residues. V was cut by 1 base and J by 0 bases, with 7 bases left in between.

This clonotype was recorded a few times. The V gene is TRBV30, the J gene TRBJ1-2; 9 nucleotides match TRBD1. The CDR3 consists of 15 residues. Germline CDR1 is GTSNPN and CDR2 is SVGIG (reference sequence). The V gene end was trimmed by 4 bases and the J gene end by 2 bases; junction bases not matched to a gene: 8. The CDR3 is CAWKAPGTGNYGYTF. As DNA, the CDR3 is TGTGCCTGGAAAGCCCCCGGGACAGGGAACTATGGCTACACCTTC.

This clonotype came up many times. The chain joins TRBV20-1 to TRBJ2-5; TRBD2 agrees at 8 bases. From germline, CDR1 is DFQATT and CDR2 SNEGSKA (reference sequence). The length of the CDR3 is 14 residues. After removal of 8 bases from V and 4 bases from J, the junction contained 12 bases not matched to a gene. Here the CDR3 DNA reads TGCAGTCCGGATCAGCGGGGGTCGGGAGAGACCCAGTACTTC. Translating gives CSPDQRGSGETQYF.

This clonotype turned up a few times. J is TRBJ1-1 and V is TRBV15, with no clear D. The V gene lost 0 bases and the J gene lost 8 bases, with 13 bases spanning the gap. The germline gives CDR1 LNHNV, CDR2 YYDKDF (reference sequence). CDR3 length equals 14 residues. The CDR3 DNA sequence: TGTGCCACCAGCAGAGACCCAAACACCCCAGAAGCTTTCTTT. Translating it yields CATSRDPNTPEAFF.

This clonotype was picked up a small number of times. The CDR3 loop reads CASSSGARSTEAFF. The CDR3 bases are TGTGCCAGCAGTTCCGGGGCCCGTTCCACTGAAGCTTTCTTT. J is TRBJ1-1 and V is TRBV6-5; D possibly corresponds to TRBD1 (5 bases). The V and J ends lost 4 bases and 4 bases respectively, with 13 bases between them. CDR3 length equals 14 residues. Germline values: CDR1 MNHEY, CDR2 SVGAGI.

The J gene is TRBJ1-2, the V gene TRBV7-9; D is unresolved. The CDR3 spans 15 residues. V shed 5 bases and J shed 0 bases, with 13 bases lying between them. Germline assignment: CDR1 SEHNR and CDR2 FQNEAQ (reference sequence). The CDR3 DNA follows: TGTGCCAGCAGCCCTTCAAGGGCTGCTAACTATGGCTACACCTTC. Encoded protein: CASSPSRAANYGYTF.

This chain joins TRBV4-1 and TRBJ1-2; 7 nucleotides agree with TRBD1. V shed 4 bases, J shed 6 bases, and the junction held 5 bases outside the gene matches. The CDR3 sequence is 13 residues long. Germline V gene data show CDR1 as MGHRA and CDR2 as YSYEKL. In DNA form, the CDR3 reads TGCGCCAGCAGCCGCGGGACAGCCGATGGCTACACCTTC. Encoded protein: CASSRGTADGYTF.

V is TRBV5-1 and J is TRBJ2-5; no reliable D call. Germline values: CDR1 SGHRS, CDR2 YFSETQ. The CDR3 totals 13 residues. V gave up 1 base and J gave up 6 bases, with 10 bases separating them. CDR3 nucleotides: TGCGCCAGCAGCTTGAATAGCAGGCAGACCCAGTACTTC. The encoded protein is CASSLNSRQTQYF.

This clonotype was recorded many times. The chain joins TRBV7-2 to TRBJ2-4; D might be TRBD2 (5 bases). CDR3 length equals 16 residues. CDR1 is SGHTA, CDR2 FQGNSA, per germline. Trimming stripped 1 base from V and 3 bases from J, with 13 bases between. The CDR3, as DNA: TGTGCCAGCAGCTTAGTACCGGGGAGTCTCAAAAACATTCAGTACTTC. It yields the protein CASSLVPGSLKNIQYF.

The chain couples TRBV13 to TRBJ2-7; D is unresolved. Per the germline V gene, CDR1 is PRHDT and CDR2 is FYEKMQ (reference sequence). Trimming took off 5 bases at V and 1 base at J, with 12 bases between the two ends. CDR3 length: 14 residues. This chain's CDR3 is CASSPPSKSYEQYF. The CDR3 DNA reads TGTGCCAGCAGCCCGCCGAGTAAATCCTACGAGCAGTACTTC.

This clonotype showed up many times. This chain uses TRBV6-5 with TRBJ2-7; 7 bases align to TRBD1. CDR1 is MNHEY and CDR2 is SVGAGI in the germline V gene. CDR3 length: 15 amino acids. V gave up 4 bases and J gave up 2 bases; unmatched junction bases: 8. This CDR3 is CASSSLTGPTYEQYF. DNA for the CDR3: TGTGCCAGCAGTTCCCTGACAGGGCCAACCTACGAGCAGTACTTC.

There are many counts of this clonotype. The rearrangement links TRBV3-1 to TRBJ1-2, with 8 bases aligning to TRBD1. J gave up 1 base and V 4 bases, and 2 bases lay outside the gene matches. The CDR3 is made up of 14 amino acids. Germline V gene sequence: CDR1 LGHDT, CDR2 YNNKEL (reference sequence). The CDR3 here is CASSRTGNNYGYTF. In DNA form, the CDR3 reads TGTGCCAGCAGCCGGACAGGGAATAACTATGGCTACACCTTC.

The gene calls are TRBV2 and TRBJ2-2; TRBD1 matches 9 bases. The CDR3 has 15 amino acids. The trim removed 6 bases at V and 5 bases at J, leaving 7 bases unmatched. Germline CDR1 is SNHLY and CDR2 is FYNNEI. The CDR3: CASSRDRVETGELFF. The CDR3, as DNA: TGTGCCAGCAGCCGGGACAGGGTAGAGACCGGGGAGCTGTTTTTT.

This clonotype has a count of ten or more. The J gene is TRBJ2-5, the V gene TRBV11-2; D call uncertain. V lost 0 bases and J 5 bases, leaving 7 bases between the germline ends. Germline V gives CDR1 SGHAT, CDR2 FQNNGV. This CDR3 is built from 13 residues. CDR3 sequence: CASSLDIVETQYF. CDR3 sequence (DNA): TGTGCCAGCAGCTTAGACATTGTTGAGACCCAGTACTTC.